This is a list of T cell receptor beta chains from one sample in a study of early T cells in non-severe SARS-CoV-2 infection. Each CDR3 protein is one row after TCRdb ran MiXCR on the 5' RACE reads. The sample carries over 75,000 distinct CDR3 sequences, less than 15% recorded once. Material for sequencing was whole blood. The receptor source for this set is an adult who was a healthcare worker with PCR-confirmed SARS-CoV-2 infection or an uninfected control (not recorded which). CDR3s include the opening cysteine and the closing phenylalanine or tryptophan. A D gene is named only where the DNA matches it firmly. Rows may omit the clone size; those that give it use once, few, many or a size class.

CSVEDLGARGYNEQFF,TGCAGCGTTGAAGATTTAGGTGCCAGGGGGTACAATGAGCAGTTCTTC,few,TRBV29-1,16,TRBJ2-1,TRBD1
CATSRVAGGLGDTQYF,TGTGCCACCAGCAGGGTAGCGGGGGGGCTCGGAGATACGCAGTATTTT,.,TRBV15,16,TRBJ2-3,TRBD2
CSVLDPGQGASSYEQYF,TGCAGCGTCCTTGACCCGGGACAGGGGGCGAGCTCCTACGAGCAGTACTTC,.,TRBV29-1,17,TRBJ2-7,TRBD1
CASSDRGRVNEKLFF,TGCGCCAGCAGTGACAGGGGGCGGGTTAATGAAAAACTGTTTTTT,.,TRBV10-2,15,TRBJ1-4,TRBD1
CASSSFAGGPTDTQYF,TGTGCCAGCAGCTCCTTTGCGGGGGGGCCCACAGATACGCAGTATTTT,.,TRBV11-2,16,TRBJ2-3,TRBD2
CSVEYGGETQYF,TGCAGCGTTGAGTACGGGGGAGAGACCCAGTACTTC,few,TRBV29-1,12,TRBJ2-5,.
CASSDDLQGALTEAFF,TGTGCCAGCAGCGACGATCTACAGGGGGCTCTCACTGAAGCTTTCTTT,.,TRBV11-2,16,TRBJ1-1,TRBD1
CASIPRRAGELFF,TGCGCCAGCATCCCGAGGAGGGCCGGGGAGCTGTTTTTT,many,TRBV23-1,13,TRBJ2-2,.
CASTPGRLEFRLQFF,TGTGCCAGCACCCCGGGGCGGTTGGAATTTCGCCTCCAGTTCTTC,many,TRBV7-8,15,TRBJ2-1,.
CASIPPETQYF,TGTGCCAGCATCCCCCCCGAGACCCAGTACTTC,.,TRBV6-5,11,TRBJ2-5,.
CSVRRRGNEQFF,TGCAGCGTCCGCAGGAGGGGCAATGAGCAGTTCTTC,many,TRBV29-1,12,TRBJ2-1,.
CASSSPDRGHEQYF,TGTGCCAGCAGTTCCCCCGACAGGGGCCACGAGCAGTACTTC,.,TRBV28,14,TRBJ2-7,TRBD1